Below are 26 T cell receptor beta chains sequenced from a single sample in a study of cytomegalovirus exposure and HLA in healthy donors. PCR used 60 Vbeta primers and 13 Jbeta primers. Data came from immunoSEQ multiplex PCR; TCRdb stores just in-frame clones and leaves some out. Of about 130,000 clones in the sample, approximately 78% were seen once. The sample taken for sequencing was PBMCs. These receptors all stem from a woman in her twenties or thirties in good health and CMV-seronegative.

V usage is TRBV14 and J usage is TRBJ2-7; D remains ambiguous. This CDR3 is 13 amino acids long. Trimming left V 3 bases short and J 0 bases short, with 6 bases between. The germline CDR1 and CDR2 sequences are SGHDN and FVKESK. The CDR3 coding sequence is TGTGCCAGCAGCCATGGCACCTCCTACGAGCAGTACTTC. Its translation: CASSHGTSYEQYF.

This sequence joins TRBV6-1 and TRBJ2-5; 7 bases are a match to TRBD1. J lost 2 bases, V lost 8 bases, and 8 bases had no gene match. The CDR3 extends over 14 amino acids. CDR1 and CDR2 (germline): MNHNS, SASEGT. This chain's CDR3 is CASGAGTDQETQYF. The DNA for the CDR3 is TGTGCCAGCGGTGCCGGGACAGATCAAGAGACCCAGTACTTC.

The J gene is TRBJ2-7, the V gene TRBV4-1; 7 bases match TRBD2. This CDR3 region has 14 residues. The V gene's germline CDR1 is MGHRA and CDR2 YSYEKL. The J segment lost 0 bases and the V segment lost 4 bases, leaving 3 bases of the junction unmatched. The CDR3 bases are TGCGCCAGCAGCCCCCGCGGGAGCTCCTACGAGCAGTACTTC. Amino acid sequence: CASSPRGSSYEQYF.

This chain uses TRBV7-8 with TRBJ1-6; 7 bases agree with TRBD1. J gave up 11 bases and V 5 bases, and 9 bases lay outside the gene matches. Germline loops: CDR1 SGHVS, CDR2 FQNEAQ. There are 14 residues in the CDR3. The CDR3 loop reads CASSVDRAGPPLHF. The CDR3 nucleotides are TGTGCCAGCAGCGTCGACAGGGCCGGGCCACCCCTCCACTTT.

In this sample, this clone turned up a few times. The chain joins TRBV6-5 to TRBJ1-2; 9 nucleotides line up with TRBD1. The CDR3 has 15 residues. CDR1 is MNHEY, CDR2 SVGAGI, per germline. The junction had 11 bases not matched to a gene; V was cut back by 4 bases and J by 8 bases. CDR3 region: CASSLQDGTGSGYTF. DNA of the CDR3: TGTGCCAGCAGTTTACAAGATGGGACAGGGAGCGGCTACACCTTC.

This sequence joins TRBV6-6 and TRBJ2-6, with D perhaps matching TRBD2 (6 bases). V shed 7 bases and J shed 0 bases, with 10 bases lying between them. The CDR3 extends over 15 amino acids. The V gene's germline CDR1 is MNHNY and CDR2 SVGAGI (reference sequence). CDR3: CASIWGDSGANVLTF. The CDR3 nucleotides are TGTGCCAGCATTTGGGGGGACTCTGGGGCCAACGTCCTGACTTTC.

This clone showed up just a few times. The DNA of the CDR3 is TGCGCCAGCAACTCCAGGGACTACAGCACCGGGGAGCTGTTTTTT. Its translation is CASNSRDYSTGELFF. The chain joins TRBV5-1 to TRBJ2-2; the match to TRBD2 covers 7 bases. The germline gives CDR1 SGHRS, CDR2 YFSETQ. The CDR3 extends over 15 amino acids. Losses at the gene ends were 6 bases for V and 4 bases for J; bases not matched to a gene: 9.

The chain combines TRBV11-3 with TRBJ2-4; no clear D gene. V gave up 5 bases and J gave up 6 bases, with 8 bases separating them. Germline lookup yields CDR1 SGHNT and CDR2 YENEEA. This CDR3 has 12 residues. The CDR3 DNA reads as TGTGCCAGCAGCCCGCGGAGAAACATTCAGTACTTC. Translation: CASSPRRNIQYF. The full variable domain, completed using reference TRBV11-3 and TRBJ2-4, is EAGVVQSPRYKIIEKKQPVAFWCNPISGHNTLYWYLQNLGQGPELLIRYENEEAVDDSQLPKDRFSAERLKGVDSTLKIQPAELGDSAVYLCASSPRRNIQYFGAGTRLSVL.

The sample holds a few counts of this clone. This chain connects TRBV5-1 to TRBJ1-2; TRBD1 agrees at 7 bases. Germline V gives CDR1 SGHRS, CDR2 YFSETQ. This CDR3 is 14 amino acids long. The ends lost 3 bases at V and 3 bases at J; junction bases unmatched: 5. The CDR3 nucleotides are TGCGCCAGCAGCTCGACAGGGCGGGACTATGGCTACACCTTC. Its translation: CASSSTGRDYGYTF.

The V call is TRBV15, the J call TRBJ2-5; 8 positions match TRBD1. Looked up from germline, CDR1 is LNHNV and CDR2 is YYDKDF (reference sequence). The CDR3 consists of 15 residues. Unmatched junction bases numbered 6, after V lost 1 base and J lost 5 bases. CDR3 protein: CATSRAPTGDETQYF. The CDR3 DNA follows: TGTGCCACCAGCAGAGCCCCGACAGGGGATGAGACCCAGTACTTC.

A few counts support this clone. V and J are TRBV10-2 and TRBJ2-7; 8 nucleotides agree with TRBD1. CDR1 and CDR2 (germline): WSHSY, SAAADI. The CDR3 has 12 residues. Trimming cost V 6 bases and J 7 bases; bases outside gene matches: 5. This CDR3 reads CASRDRVSEQYF. The CDR3 bases are TGCGCCAGCAGGGACAGGGTTAGTGAGCAGTACTTC.

J is TRBJ1-4 and V is TRBV6-5; 7 positions match TRBD1. The CDR3 sequence is 13 residues long. Per germline, CDR1 MNHEY and CDR2 SVGAGI. The trim removed 5 bases at V and 6 bases at J, leaving 3 bases unmatched. CDR3 amino acids: CASSRGTDEKLFF. The CDR3 DNA is TGTGCCAGCAGTCGCGGGACAGATGAAAAACTGTTTTTT.

This chain connects TRBV7-3 to TRBJ2-2; 7 bases align to TRBD1. Germline V lookup: CDR1 SGHTA, CDR2 FQGTGA. The J segment lost 3 bases and the V segment lost 4 bases, leaving 2 bases of the junction unmatched. CDR3 length equals 14 residues. DNA of the CDR3: TGTGCCAGCAGCTCGGGACAGTACACCGGGGAGCTGTTTTTT. Translation gives CASSSGQYTGELFF.

The J gene is TRBJ2-3, the V gene TRBV5-1; 7 positions match TRBD2. V shed 0 bases, J shed 3 bases, and the junction held 10 bases outside the gene matches. The CDR3 has 17 amino acids. CDR1 is SGHRS, CDR2 YFSETQ, per germline. The CDR3 DNA sequence: TGCGCCAGCAGCTTGGGATCCAGCGGGATTAGTACAGATACGCAGTATTTT. Translated, it gives CASSLGSSGISTDTQYF.

In DNA form, the CDR3 reads TGTGCCAGTAGTAGGGCAGGGTGGGCCGAGCAGTACTTC. Protein product: CASSRAGWAEQYF. The chain employs TRBV19 and TRBJ2-7; D possibly corresponds to TRBD1 (5 bases). From germline, CDR1 is LNHDA and CDR2 SQIVND (reference sequence). V lost 4 bases and J 6 bases, leaving 13 bases between the germline ends. This CDR3 has 13 amino acids.

The chain employs TRBV6-1 and TRBJ1-1; D is undetermined. Trimming removed 6 bases at V and 0 bases at J, with 14 bases between. CDR3 length: 15 residues. CDR1 MNHNS and CDR2 SASEGT come from the germline V gene. DNA of the CDR3: TGTGCCAGCAGAGGACGATCGGGAGTGAACACTGAAGCTTTCTTT. Translating gives CASRGRSGVNTEAFF.

The chain couples TRBV30 to TRBJ1-1; 7 nucleotides agree with TRBD1. This CDR3 spans 16 amino acids. V shed 0 bases and J 2 bases; nucleotides not matched to a gene: 9. CDR1 GTSNPN and CDR2 SVGIG come from the germline V gene (reference sequence). CDR3 DNA: TGTGCCTGGAGTGTACTAGGGCAGGGGGGAAACACTGAAGCTTTCTTT. This translates into CAWSVLGQGGNTEAFF.

The V call is TRBV5-1, the J call TRBJ2-1; the D gene is possibly TRBD2 (5 bases). Per germline, CDR1 SGHRS and CDR2 YFSETQ. This CDR3 has 16 amino acids. V lost 3 bases to trimming and J lost 0 bases, with 13 bases between them. CDR3 nucleotides: TGCGCCAGCAGCTCCCTAGCTAGGAGCTCCTACAATGAGCAGTTCTTC. It yields the protein CASSSLARSSYNEQFF. Based on the CDR3 plus reference TRBV5-1 and TRBJ2-1, the full variable domain is KAGVTQTPRYLIKTRGQQVTLSCSPISGHRSVSWYQQTPGQGLQFLFEYFSETQRNKGNFPGRFSGRQFSNSRSEMNVSTLELGDSALYLCASSSLARSSYNEQFFGPGTRLTVL.

This chain joins TRBV6-6 and TRBJ2-2, with no clear D. This CDR3 has 13 amino acids. V was clipped by 6 bases and J by 1 base, with 6 bases between them. Germline CDR1 is MNHNY and CDR2 is SVGAGI (reference sequence). CDR3: CASSQWNTGELFF. The DNA for the CDR3 is TGTGCCAGCAGCCAGTGGAACACCGGGGAGCTGTTTTTT.

This sequence joins TRBV7-9 and TRBJ1-5; D is possibly TRBD1 (6 bases). Per the germline V gene, CDR1 is SEHNR and CDR2 is FQNEAQ (reference sequence). Deletions cut 4 bases from V and 0 bases from J, with 13 bases between. This CDR3 spans 16 amino acids. The CDR3 protein is CASSSHRADSNQPQHF. The DNA for the CDR3 is TGTGCCAGCAGCTCCCACAGGGCCGATAGCAATCAGCCCCAGCATTTT.

The V call is TRBV18, the J call TRBJ1-2; tentatively, D is TRBD1 (6 bases). Germline V gives CDR1 KGHSH, CDR2 LQKENI. The CDR3 has 17 amino acids. V lost 3 bases, J lost 3 bases, and 20 bases lay in between. The chain's CDR3 is CASSPPTGQRGDYGYTF. Here the CDR3 DNA reads TGTGCCAGCTCACCCCCCACAGGGCAGCGAGGCGACTATGGCTACACCTTC.

The V and J genes are TRBV11-2 and TRBJ1-3; no clear D. The CDR3 consists of 13 residues. Germline V lookup: CDR1 SGHAT, CDR2 FQNNGV. The V and J ends lost 1 base and 5 bases respectively, with 6 bases between them. The CDR3 sequence is CASSLASRNTIYF. The CDR3, as DNA: TGTGCCAGCAGCTTAGCCTCCCGAAACACCATATATTTT.

A single count supports this clone. The chain combines TRBV28 with TRBJ2-1, with D possibly being TRBD2 (7 bases). This CDR3 has 16 amino acids. V lost 2 bases, J lost 3 bases, and 14 bases lay in between. From germline, CDR1 is MDHEN and CDR2 SYDVKM. CDR3 DNA: TGTGCCAGCAGTTTAAGTGGGGGGGCGGGCTACAATGAGCAGTTCTTC. Translated: CASSLSGGAGYNEQFF.

The rearrangement joins TRBV19 to TRBJ1-1, with 10 bases matching TRBD1. The CDR3 is 13 residues long. The V segment lost 7 bases and the J segment 5 bases; nucleotides outside the gene matches: 4. Germline V gene data show CDR1 as LNHDA and CDR2 as SQIVND (reference sequence). CDR3 DNA: TGTGCCAGTAAACCGGGACAGGGGACTGAAGCTTTCTTT. It codes for CASKPGQGTEAFF.

The V call is TRBV30, the J call TRBJ1-1; D ambiguous. Germline CDR1 reads GTSNPN; CDR2 reads SVGIG (reference sequence). V lost 2 bases and J lost 0, with 7 bases in between. This CDR3 comprises 13 residues. CDR3 in amino acids: CAWSTVMNTEAFF. The CDR3 bases are TGTGCCTGGAGTACAGTCATGAACACTGAAGCTTTCTTT.

V usage is TRBV7-6 and J usage is TRBJ1-1, with TRBD1 identical over 8 bases. Germline V lookup: CDR1 SGHVS, CDR2 FNYEAQ. This CDR3 has 14 amino acids. J was trimmed by 4 bases and V by 5 bases; bases with no gene match: 6. The CDR3 DNA follows: TGTGCCAGCAGCACCTACAGGGGGGGCACTGAAGCTTTCTTT. Translated, it gives CASSTYRGGTEAFF.